The next 20 T cell receptor beta chains were all read from a single sample in a study of radiotherapy plus CTLA-4 blockade in lung cancer. The method was immunoSEQ multiplex PCR; TCRdb's version includes in-frame clones alone and lacks a portion of them. Found here are about 59,000 clones, about 70% of them singletons; the top ten hold about 9%. This specimen consisted of peripheral blood, obtained from a patient treated with radiotherapy plus ipilimumab. The receptors shown here come from a human donor with non-small cell lung cancer whose response to radiotherapy plus ipilimumab could not be evaluated.

The chain employs TRBV7-9 and TRBJ2-7, with D tentatively TRBD2 (5 bases). Per germline, CDR1 SEHNR and CDR2 FQNEAQ (reference sequence). This CDR3 has 16 residues. The germline V and J ends were trimmed by 5 bases and 0 bases, with 17 bases remaining between them. CDR3 bases: TGTGCCAGCAGCCCAAGAACAGATACTAGCTCCTACGAGCAGTACTTC. It encodes CASSPRTDTSSYEQYF. Full variable domain (remainder filled in from reference TRBV7-9 and TRBJ2-7): DTGVSQNPRHKITKRGQNVTFRCDPISEHNRLYWYRQTLGQGPEFLTYFQNEAQLEKSRLLSDRFSAERPKGSFSTLEIQRTEQGDSAMYLCASSPRTDTSSYEQYFGPGTRLTVT.

This clone has more than one count but fewer than ten. The chain employs TRBV28 and TRBJ1-5, with D possibly TRBD1 on 6 matching bases. The CDR3 totals 15 residues. V was cut by 4 bases and J by 6 bases, with 16 bases left in between. Per germline, CDR1 MDHEN and CDR2 SYDVKM. CDR3 sequence reads: CASSSPPGGPQPQHF. As DNA, the CDR3 is TGTGCCAGCAGTTCCCCCCCGGGGGGCCCTCAGCCCCAGCATTTT. Full variable domain (outside the CDR3, taken from reference TRBV28 and TRBJ1-5): DVKVTQSSRYLVKRTGEKVFLECVQDMDHENMFWYRQDPGLGLRLIYFSYDVKMKEKGDIPEGYSVSREKKERFSLILESASTNQTSMYLCASSSPPGGPQPQHFGDGTRLSIL.

The chain uses TRBV7-2 and TRBJ2-1, with a weak D call TRBD2 (7 bases). The CDR3 sequence is 17 residues long. The germline V gene has CDR1 SGHTA and CDR2 FQGNSA. Trimming removed 0 bases at V and 7 bases at J, with 19 bases between. The DNA of the CDR3 is TGTGCCAGCAGCTTAGCGCGGGCGGGGGCTTCCGGGAATGAGCAGTTCTTC. It specifies CASSLARAGASGNEQFF. Drawing the rest from reference TRBV7-2 and TRBJ2-1, the complete variable domain is GAGVSQSPSNKVTEKGKDVELRCDPISGHTALYWYRQSLGQGLEFLIYFQGNSAPDKSGLPSDRFSAERTGGSVSTLTIQRTQQEDSAVYLCASSLARAGASGNEQFFGPGTRLTVL.

This clone was counted a few times. This chain connects TRBV27 to TRBJ1-1, with D tentatively TRBD1 (6 bases). Germline CDR1 and CDR2: MNHEY and SMNVEV (reference sequence). V was clipped by 0 bases and J by 10 bases, with 12 bases between them. The CDR3 consists of 13 residues. CDR3 sequence reads: CASSLSGAARAFF. The CDR3 nucleotides are TGTGCCAGCAGTTTATCGGGGGCGGCGAGAGCTTTCTTT.

This chain joins TRBV11-2 and TRBJ2-6; maybe TRBD1 (6 bases). CDR1 and CDR2 from the germline V gene are SGHAT and FQNNGV. The CDR3 spans 17 residues. V lost 3 bases, J lost 0 bases, and 12 bases lay in between. The CDR3 DNA follows: TGTGCCAGCAGCTTTCCGACAGGCCTCTCTGGGGCCAACGTCCTGACTTTC. Protein product: CASSFPTGLSGANVLTF. The full variable domain, rest sourced from reference TRBV11-2 and TRBJ2-6, is EAGVAQSPRYKIIEKRQSVAFWCNPISGHATLYWYQQILGQGPKLLIQFQNNGVVDDSQLPKDRFSAERLKGVDSTLKIQPAKLEDSAVYLCASSFPTGLSGANVLTFGAGSRLTVL.

This clone showed up many times. The chain combines TRBV21-1 with TRBJ2-7; the DNA was not used to check the table's D call, TRBD2. TRBV21-1 is a pseudogene segment. This CDR3 region has 11 residues. CDR3 amino acids: CASEGFYEQYF. CDR3 sequence (DNA): TGTGCCAGCGAGGGCTTCTACGAGCAGTACTTC.

CDR3 in DNA: TGTGCCAGCCACCAGACAGGGGCAAGAAACACCATATATTTT. Its protein is CASHQTGARNTIYF. This chain uses TRBV6-1 with TRBJ1-3, with 8 positions matching TRBD1. Losses at the gene ends were 8 bases for V and 5 bases for J; bases not matched to a gene: 8. Germline loops: CDR1 MNHNS, CDR2 SASEGT. The CDR3 is made up of 14 amino acids.

This chain links TRBV11-1 with TRBJ2-1; tentatively, D is TRBD1 (6 bases). The CDR3 consists of 12 residues. V was pared by 5 bases and J by 9 bases, with 11 bases between. Per germline, CDR1 SGHAT and CDR2 FQDESV (reference sequence). CDR3 in DNA: TGTGCCAGCAGCCCAACAGGGACTGAGCAGTTCTTC. Translated: CASSPTGTEQFF.

J is TRBJ2-5 and V is TRBV11-2, with D possibly being TRBD2 (5 bases). CDR3 length: 11 residues. V lost 5 bases and J lost 5, with 6 bases in between. In germline, CDR1 is SGHAT, CDR2 FQNNGV. CDR3 amino acids: CASSPGETQYF. CDR3 DNA sequence: TGTGCCAGCAGCCCGGGGGAGACCCAGTACTTC. The entire variable domain, with the rest obtained from reference TRBV11-2 and TRBJ2-5, is as follows: EAGVAQSPRYKIIEKRQSVAFWCNPISGHATLYWYQQILGQGPKLLIQFQNNGVVDDSQLPKDRFSAERLKGVDSTLKIQPAKLEDSAVYLCASSPGETQYFGPGTRLLVL.

The genes are TRBV4-1 and TRBJ1-3; D perhaps matches TRBD1 (6 bases). The CDR3 consists of 17 residues. Trimming removed 1 base at V and 0 bases at J, with 13 bases between. Germline CDR1 is MGHRA and CDR2 is YSYEKL. CDR3 in amino acids: CASSQGTTGFSGNTIYF. The CDR3 DNA reads as TGCGCCAGCAGCCAAGGAACTACAGGGTTCTCTGGAAACACCATATATTTT.

This clone has only a few counts. This chain connects TRBV7-9 to TRBJ2-3, with TRBD2 identical over 8 bases. This CDR3 comprises 14 residues. Germline-derived CDR1 and CDR2 are SEHNR and FQNEAQ (reference sequence). V was pared by 5 bases and J by 4 bases, with 5 bases of the junction left unmatched. In nucleotides, the CDR3 is TGTGCCAGCAGCCACACTAGCGGCCCAGATACGCAGTATTTT. Protein: CASSHTSGPDTQYF.

This rearrangement joins TRBV12-5 to TRBJ2-5; D is ambiguous. Trimming pared 0 bases from V and 1 base from J, leaving 9 bases between. The germline CDR1 and CDR2 sequences are LGHNT and FRNRAP. The CDR3 length is 15 residues. CDR3 in DNA: TGTGCTAGTGGTTTGGTAGCGCTGGGCCAAGAGACCCAGTACTTC. Translation: CASGLVALGQETQYF.

The chain carries TRBV11-3 and TRBJ2-5, with 13 bases lining up with TRBD2. Trimming took 5 bases from V and 1 from J; bases not matched to a gene: 4. Germline values: CDR1 SGHNT, CDR2 YENEEA. The CDR3 has 16 amino acids. CDR3 region: CASSRGLAGIQETQYF. As DNA, the CDR3 is TGTGCCAGCAGCCGGGGACTAGCGGGAATCCAAGAGACCCAGTACTTC.

The chain couples TRBV2 to TRBJ1-1, with a possible D match to TRBD1 (6 bases). The CDR3 consists of 15 residues. Looked up from germline, CDR1 is SNHLY and CDR2 is FYNNEI. V was cut by 5 bases and J by 11 bases, with 24 bases left in between. CDR3: CASSPTGIVGALAFF. The CDR3 DNA reads as TGTGCCAGCAGTCCGACAGGAATAGTGGGTGCGCTCGCTTTCTTT.

This clone was seen many times. V usage is TRBV7-9 and J usage is TRBJ1-4; D possibly corresponds to TRBD1 (5 bases). The ends were cut back, 1 base at V and 8 bases at J, with 14 bases in the middle. Germline CDR1 and CDR2: SEHNR and FQNEAQ (reference sequence). CDR3 length: 15 amino acids. In DNA, the CDR3 is TGTGCCAGCAGCTTAGAACGAGCCGGGGGGGAAAAACTGTTTTTT. This sequence encodes CASSLERAGGEKLFF.

This clone was observed a handful of times. The gene calls are TRBV11-1 and TRBJ2-1; 11 bases agree with TRBD2. Germline V gene sequence: CDR1 SGHAT, CDR2 FQDESV (reference sequence). The V and J ends lost 5 bases and 5 bases, in that order; junction bases with no gene match: 11. CDR3 length: 17 amino acids. DNA for the CDR3: TGTGCCAGCAGCCCAGGGGGTGGGACTAGCGGTAACAATGAGCAGTTCTTC. Amino acid sequence: CASSPGGGTSGNNEQFF.

V and J are TRBV7-2 and TRBJ2-7, with 7 bases lining up with TRBD1. Germline V gene lookup returns CDR1 SGHTA and CDR2 FQGNSA. Trimming cost V 1 base and J 5 bases; bases outside gene matches: 11. The CDR3 contains 16 residues. The CDR3 spells CASSLGGGRLLHEQYF. CDR3 coding DNA: TGTGCCAGCAGCTTAGGAGGGGGCCGTCTCCTCCACGAGCAGTACTTC.

The chain is built from TRBV7-8 and TRBJ2-1; D unresolved. Germline V gene lookup returns CDR1 SGHVS and CDR2 FQNEAQ. This CDR3 contains 14 residues. Trimming cost V 6 bases and J 3 bases, with 12 bases left between them. The chain's CDR3 is CASRAVLSYNEQFF. The CDR3 DNA is TGTGCCAGCAGGGCGGTACTGAGCTACAATGAGCAGTTCTTC.

The chain links TRBV27 to TRBJ2-3, with 8 bases matching TRBD2. The CDR3 spans 17 residues. Looked up from germline, CDR1 is MNHEY and CDR2 is SMNVEV (reference sequence). J was trimmed by 1 base and V by 4 bases; bases with no gene match: 10. This CDR3 reads CASSSLMAGGGTDTQYF. The CDR3 DNA sequence: TGTGCCAGCAGTTCCCTAATGGCGGGAGGAGGCACAGATACGCAGTATTTT.

The V call is TRBV7-9, the J call TRBJ1-1; 8 nucleotides match TRBD1. The CDR3 consists of 14 residues. V was clipped by 5 bases and J by 7 bases; unmatched bases: 9. The V gene's germline CDR1 is SEHNR and CDR2 FQNEAQ (reference sequence). The DNA for the CDR3 is TGTGCCAGCAGCCCTCAGGGGGCGAGTGGTGAAGCTTTCTTT. Protein: CASSPQGASGEAFF.